This T cell receptor beta chain was observed in a study of shared clonotypes between healthy human individuals. Study overall: Per donor, CD8 memory used one plate, CD8 naive used two, CD4 memory used three and CD4 naive used three.

V gave up 0 bases and J gave up 7 bases, with 6 bases separating them. The CDR3 extends over 12 amino acids. CDR1 and CDR2 (germline): MGHRA, YSYEKL. Clones were sequenced by immunoSEQ multiplex PCR, and TCRdb holds only the in-frame ones, with some missing. The data contain more than 2,000,000 clones, approximately 90% of them singletons. Among the donors, all were Caucasian adults who lived in Nashville, Tennessee. The source material was naive CD4+ T cells sorted from blood. As to subset: CD45RA+ positively selected. This clonotype was obtained from a man in his late teens or twenties in good health. V gene TRBV4-1 combines with J gene TRBJ1-2; D remains unclear. CDR3 sequence: CASSQEGFGYTF. The CDR3 region has the DNA TGCGCCAGCAGCCAAGAGGGGTTTGGCTACACCTTC.